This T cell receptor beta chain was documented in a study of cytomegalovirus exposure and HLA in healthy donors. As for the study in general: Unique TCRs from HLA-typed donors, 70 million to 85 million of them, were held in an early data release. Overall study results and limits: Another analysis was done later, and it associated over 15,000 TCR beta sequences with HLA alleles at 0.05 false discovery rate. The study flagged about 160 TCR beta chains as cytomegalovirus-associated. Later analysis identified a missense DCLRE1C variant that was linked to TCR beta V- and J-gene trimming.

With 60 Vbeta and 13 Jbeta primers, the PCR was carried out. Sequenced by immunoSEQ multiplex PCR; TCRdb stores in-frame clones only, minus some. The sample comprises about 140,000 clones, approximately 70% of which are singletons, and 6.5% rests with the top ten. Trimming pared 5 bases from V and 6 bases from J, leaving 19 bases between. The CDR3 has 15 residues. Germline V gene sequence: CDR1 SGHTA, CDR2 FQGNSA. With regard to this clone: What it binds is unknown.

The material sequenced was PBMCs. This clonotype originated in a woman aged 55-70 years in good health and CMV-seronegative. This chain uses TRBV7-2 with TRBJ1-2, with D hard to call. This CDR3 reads CASSPPGSSFHGYTF. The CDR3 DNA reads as TGTGCCAGCAGCCCGCCGGGGTCCTCCTTCCATGGCTACACCTTC. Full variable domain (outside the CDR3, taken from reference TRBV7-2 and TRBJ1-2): GAGVSQSPSNKVTEKGKDVELRCDPISGHTALYWYRQSLGQGLEFLIYFQGNSAPDKSGLPSDRFSAERTGGSVSTLTIQRTQQEDSAVYLCASSPPGSSFHGYTFGSGTRLTVV.